This T cell receptor beta chain came from a study of radiotherapy plus CTLA-4 blockade in lung cancer. Overall study: Roughly 17% of patients responded objectively, and roughly 30% achieved disease control.

Chemo-refractory metastatic non-small-cell lung cancer patients underwent focal radiation alongside CTLA-4 blockade with ipilimumab. A word on this clone: Its target is unknown.

Study-wide points: Reports identified early blood T cell clone dynamics, with interferon-beta, as the best response predictor. Among blood TCR repertoires after radiotherapy plus ipilimumab, tumor-derived clones expanded.

Sequenced by immunoSEQ multiplex PCR; TCRdb stores in-frame clones only, minus some. The sample lists some 66,000 clones, approximately 80% occurring once. The CDR3 runs to 15 residues. Trimming pared 4 bases from V and 0 bases from J, leaving 12 bases between. Germline CDR1 reads KGHSH; CDR2 reads LQKENI. V gene TRBV18 combines with J gene TRBJ2-5, with D possibly being TRBD1 (6 bases). This material consisted of peripheral blood, taken from a patient treated with radiotherapy plus ipilimumab. This TCR was recovered from a human donor with non-small cell lung cancer who had a partial response to radiotherapy plus ipilimumab. CDR3: CASSLSDRNQETQYF. CDR3 in DNA: TGTGCCAGCTCACTATCCGACAGGAACCAAGAGACCCAGTACTTC.